Listed below are T cell receptor beta chains from one sample, sequenced in a study of blood T cell repertoires in COVID-19. Libraries were prepared by immunoSEQ multiplex PCR; TCRdb keeps only in-frame clonotypes and omits some of them. Of almost 350,000 clones listed, 85% to 90% are singletons. Sequencing input: PBMCs or T cells enriched from blood (not recorded which). These receptors were taken from a young woman who had been exposed to COVID-19. CDR3s include the opening cysteine and the closing phenylalanine or tryptophan. D genes are given only for firm matches. A clone size is listed for some rows: how often the clone was seen (once, few, many), or a class if it is expanded.

abundance: -; v_gene: TRBV7-2; d_gene: TRBD2; j_gene: TRBJ2-7; CDR3aa: CASRDETGTSGRLNDEQYF; CDR3nt: TGTGCCAGCAGGGATGAAACCGGGACTAGCGGGAGGCTTAACGACGAGCAGTACTTC
abundance: many; v_gene: TRBV7-9; d_gene: -; j_gene: TRBJ2-3; CDR3aa: CASSSPSGSPFTDTQYF; CDR3nt: TGTGCCAGCAGCTCCCCATCAGGTTCTCCGTTTACAGATACGCAGTATTTT
abundance: -; v_gene: TRBV9; d_gene: -; j_gene: TRBJ1-4; CDR3aa: CASSEDSGRTNEKLFF; CDR3nt: TGTGCCAGCAGCGAGGACAGCGGGAGAACTAATGAAAAACTGTTTTTT
abundance: -; v_gene: TRBV9; d_gene: TRBD1; j_gene: TRBJ2-7; CDR3aa: CASSVGGQGGEQYF; CDR3nt: TGTGCCAGCAGCGTAGGAGGACAGGGGGGCGAGCAGTACTTC
abundance: -; v_gene: TRBV9; d_gene: TRBD2; j_gene: TRBJ2-1; CDR3aa: CASSATRGAYNEQFF; CDR3nt: TGTGCCAGCAGCGCAACGCGGGGGGCCTACAATGAGCAGTTCTTC
abundance: -; v_gene: TRBV6-5; d_gene: -; j_gene: TRBJ1-1; CDR3aa: CASQGGVNAEAFF; CDR3nt: TGTGCCAGCCAGGGAGGGGTGAACGCTGAAGCTTTCTTT
abundance: -; v_gene: TRBV28; d_gene: -; j_gene: TRBJ2-7; CDR3aa: CASSSATEYEQYF; CDR3nt: TGTGCCAGCAGTTCAGCGACAGAATACGAGCAGTACTTC
abundance: -; v_gene: TRBV7-4; d_gene: TRBD2; j_gene: TRBJ2-7; CDR3aa: CASSFRLAGAGEQYF; CDR3nt: TGTGCCAGCAGCTTCAGGCTAGCGGGAGCGGGTGAGCAGTACTTC
abundance: few; v_gene: TRBV12-3/TRBV12-4; d_gene: -; j_gene: TRBJ2-7; CDR3aa: CASSSQYEQYF; CDR3nt: TGTGCCAGCAGTTCCCAGTACGAGCAGTACTTC
abundance: -; v_gene: TRBV7-9; d_gene: -; j_gene: TRBJ1-4; CDR3aa: CAGSPTGRGGYEKLFF; CDR3nt: TGTGCCGGCAGCCCAACAGGAAGGGGAGGTTATGAAAAACTGTTTTTT
abundance: -; v_gene: TRBV7-9; d_gene: TRBD1; j_gene: TRBJ1-1; CDR3aa: CASSLAVLVGQGTEAFF; CDR3nt: TGTGCCAGCAGCTTAGCTGTTCTTGTAGGACAGGGAACTGAAGCTTTCTTT
abundance: -; v_gene: TRBV3-1/TRBV3-2; d_gene: TRBD2; j_gene: TRBJ2-3; CDR3aa: CASRGGPEFSDTQYF; CDR3nt: TGTGCCAGCCGCGGGGGACCCGAGTTTTCCGATACGCAGTATTTT
abundance: once; v_gene: TRBV18; d_gene: TRBD2; j_gene: TRBJ2-2; CDR3aa: CASSPRPAGVGTGELFF; CDR3nt: TGTGCCAGCTCACCACGACCAGCGGGAGTAGGCACCGGGGAGCTGTTTTTT
abundance: -; v_gene: TRBV6-5; d_gene: -; j_gene: TRBJ2-7; CDR3aa: CASSYSTGPYEQYF; CDR3nt: TGTGCCAGCAGTTACTCGACAGGACCCTACGAGCAGTACTTC
abundance: -; v_gene: TRBV19; d_gene: -; j_gene: TRBJ1-5; CDR3aa: CASRLGGINQPQHF; CDR3nt: TGTGCCAGTAGATTGGGGGGAATCAATCAGCCCCAGCATTTT
abundance: -; v_gene: TRBV19; d_gene: -; j_gene: TRBJ2-1; CDR3aa: CASSIPIRQAYNEQFF; CDR3nt: TGTGCCAGTAGTATACCTATTCGACAGGCCTACAATGAGCAGTTCTTC
abundance: -; v_gene: TRBV11-2; d_gene: TRBD2; j_gene: TRBJ2-7; CDR3aa: CASSPRGGLSYEQYF; CDR3nt: TGTGCCAGCAGCCCCCGGGGGGGGCTCTCCTACGAGCAGTACTTC
abundance: -; v_gene: TRBV6-5; d_gene: -; j_gene: TRBJ2-1; CDR3aa: CASSYLGLQFF; CDR3nt: TGTGCCAGCAGTTACCTGGGCCTGCAGTTCTTC
abundance: -; v_gene: TRBV27; d_gene: -; j_gene: TRBJ1-5; CDR3aa: CASSSFTGLVGQPQHF; CDR3nt: TGTGCCAGCAGTTCATTTACGGGTTTAGTTGGTCAGCCCCAGCATTTT
abundance: -; v_gene: TRBV30; d_gene: -; j_gene: TRBJ1-2; CDR3aa: CASTAFYGYTF; CDR3nt: TGTGCCTCCACAGCTTTCTATGGCTACACCTTC
abundance: -; v_gene: TRBV18; d_gene: -; j_gene: TRBJ2-1; CDR3aa: CASSPPGAAYNEQFF; CDR3nt: TGTGCCAGCTCACCTCCGGGAGCCGCCTACAATGAGCAGTTCTTC
abundance: -; v_gene: TRBV14; d_gene: TRBD1; j_gene: TRBJ1-6; CDR3aa: CATKATGLGSPLHF; CDR3nt: TGTGCCACCAAAGCGACAGGGCTGGGTTCACCCCTCCACTTT
abundance: few; v_gene: TRBV9; d_gene: TRBD1; j_gene: TRBJ1-3; CDR3aa: CASSVNRGASGNTIYF; CDR3nt: TGTGCCAGCAGCGTCAACAGGGGCGCATCTGGAAACACCATATATTTT
abundance: -; v_gene: TRBV28; d_gene: TRBD1; j_gene: TRBJ1-1; CDR3aa: CASGDRDEAFF; CDR3nt: TGTGCCAGCGGTGACAGGGATGAAGCTTTCTTT
abundance: -; v_gene: TRBV7-9; d_gene: -; j_gene: TRBJ2-6; CDR3aa: CASSLRVITVPSGANVLTF; CDR3nt: TGTGCCAGCAGCCTCCGCGTTATCACAGTCCCCTCTGGGGCCAACGTCCTGACTTTC
abundance: -; v_gene: TRBV28; d_gene: TRBD2; j_gene: TRBJ2-2; CDR3aa: CASSFRPAGVPWAGELFF; CDR3nt: TGTGCCAGCAGTTTCCGCCCAGCGGGAGTCCCCTGGGCCGGGGAGCTGTTTTTT
abundance: once; v_gene: TRBV3-1/TRBV3-2; d_gene: TRBD2; j_gene: TRBJ2-5; CDR3aa: CASSQDGGRAETQYF; CDR3nt: TGTGCCAGCAGCCAAGATGGGGGGAGGGCAGAGACCCAGTACTTC
abundance: -; v_gene: TRBV28; d_gene: -; j_gene: TRBJ1-3; CDR3aa: CASSYRFSGNTIYF; CDR3nt: TGTGCCAGCAGTTACAGGTTCTCTGGAAACACCATATATTTT
abundance: once; v_gene: TRBV11-3; d_gene: TRBD2; j_gene: TRBJ2-7; CDR3aa: CASSLIASGIVREQYF; CDR3nt: TGTGCCAGCAGCTTAATAGCTAGCGGGATCGTACGGGAGCAGTACTTC
abundance: -; v_gene: TRBV9; d_gene: -; j_gene: TRBJ2-7; CDR3aa: CASSALPGLTYEQYF; CDR3nt: TGTGCCAGCAGCGCTCTGCCGGGACTGACCTACGAGCAGTACTTC
abundance: -; v_gene: TRBV10-3; d_gene: -; j_gene: TRBJ1-1; CDR3aa: CAISESQGSSTEAFF; CDR3nt: TGTGCCATCAGTGAGTCGCAGGGGTCGAGCACTGAAGCTTTCTTT
abundance: -; v_gene: TRBV28; d_gene: -; j_gene: TRBJ2-3; CDR3aa: CASSSTGPQGDTQYF; CDR3nt: TGTGCCAGCAGTTCGACAGGACCTCAGGGAGATACGCAGTATTTT
abundance: -; v_gene: TRBV14; d_gene: TRBD2; j_gene: TRBJ2-1; CDR3aa: CASSPLAGAYNEQFF; CDR3nt: TGTGCCAGCAGCCCGCTAGCGGGGGCCTACAATGAGCAGTTCTTC
abundance: -; v_gene: TRBV7-7; d_gene: TRBD1; j_gene: TRBJ2-2; CDR3aa: CASSPETGRTGELFF; CDR3nt: TGTGCTAGCAGCCCCGAGACAGGGCGGACCGGGGAGCTGTTTTTT
abundance: -; v_gene: TRBV5-1; d_gene: -; j_gene: TRBJ2-5; CDR3aa: CASSLVGATQETQYF; CDR3nt: TGCGCCAGCAGCTTGGTTGGGGCCACCCAAGAGACCCAGTACTTC
abundance: -; v_gene: TRBV24-1; d_gene: -; j_gene: TRBJ1-4; CDR3aa: CATSDDREKLFF; CDR3nt: TGTGCCACCAGTGATGATCGGGAAAAACTGTTTTTT
abundance: -; v_gene: TRBV5-5; d_gene: -; j_gene: TRBJ2-7; CDR3aa: CASSQLSIRRGSYEQYF; CDR3nt: TGTGCCAGCAGCCAGCTATCTATCCGTAGGGGCTCCTACGAGCAGTACTTC
abundance: -; v_gene: TRBV9; d_gene: TRBD2; j_gene: TRBJ2-5; CDR3aa: CASSASAGVTETQYF; CDR3nt: TGTGCCAGCAGCGCCTCAGCGGGAGTAACCGAGACCCAGTACTTC
abundance: -; v_gene: TRBV7-9; d_gene: TRBD2; j_gene: TRBJ2-7; CDR3aa: CASTDGPAGTSGIYEQYF; CDR3nt: TGTGCCAGCACCGATGGCCCGGCAGGGACTAGCGGGATCTACGAGCAGTACTTC
abundance: -; v_gene: TRBV5-1; d_gene: TRBD1; j_gene: TRBJ2-7; CDR3aa: CASSLRQGATSYEQYF; CDR3nt: TGCGCCAGCAGCCTAAGACAGGGGGCTACCTCCTACGAGCAGTACTTC
abundance: -; v_gene: TRBV6-5; d_gene: TRBD2; j_gene: TRBJ2-7; CDR3aa: CATRRERGSYEQYF; CDR3nt: TGTGCCACCCGTCGAGAGCGGGGCTCCTACGAGCAGTACTTC
abundance: -; v_gene: TRBV28; d_gene: -; j_gene: TRBJ2-5; CDR3aa: CASSLDRVQETQYF; CDR3nt: TGTGCCAGCAGTCTCGACCGGGTGCAAGAGACCCAGTACTTC